These 2 T cell receptor beta chains came from one sample sequenced in a study of technical replicates of blood from a handful of donors. Here immunoSEQ multiplex PCR was the method, and the copy in TCRdb shows in-frame clones only, minus some. This table has tens of thousands of clones, 90% to 95% appearing once. The sequenced material came from T cells isolated from PBMCs. The receptors shown here come from a human donor in good health.

This chain uses TRBV5-1 with TRBJ2-5, with unresolved D. The germline V gene has CDR1 SGHRS and CDR2 YFSETQ. V lost 0 bases to trimming and J lost 5 bases, with 5 bases between them. This CDR3 is 12 amino acids long. The CDR3 region is CASSLVSETQYF. The CDR3 nucleotides read TGCGCCAGCAGCTTGGTATCGGAGACCCAGTACTTC.

This chain's CDR3 is CASSLGDSTSSYGYTF. The CDR3 DNA reads TGTGCCAGCAGCTTGGGTGATAGCACCTCATCATATGGCTACACCTTC. The genes are TRBV5-6 and TRBJ1-2; no clear D. The CDR3 has 16 residues. Trimming pared 0 bases from V and 5 bases from J, leaving 17 bases between. Germline CDR1 and CDR2: SGHDT and YYEEEE.